This T cell receptor beta chain was identified in a study of T cell repertoires in cytomegalovirus infection. For the study at large: It was the public TCR beta signatures that indicated both CMV infection and matching HLA type.

Overall study findings and caveats: The ex vivo response was dominated by HLA-C-restricted CMV-specific TCR beta clonotypes. There were carriers of CMV plus the relevant HLA, and cumulative public TCR beta family frequency identified them.

This clonotype was detected only a few times. Antigen: not known. TCRdb recomputed calls from the reads with MiXCR, one row per CDR3 protein. The sample contains approximately 170,000 distinct CDR3 sequences, about a sixth of which appear only once. V was shortened by 0 bases and J by 5 bases, with 14 bases between the two germline ends. The CDR3 totals 15 residues. The sample comprised CD8+ T cells from PBMCs. The sequence was collected from a human donor in good health (CMV status not recorded). Some clones in this sample may be carry-over from other donors' samples. The V call is TRBV12-3 or TRBV12-4, the J call TRBJ2-7; TRBD2 is a possible D gene (6 bases). The CDR3 coding sequence is TGTGCCAGCAGTTTAGCGGGCGGGACTCGGGACGAGCAGTACTTC. Residues: CASSLAGGTRDEQYF.